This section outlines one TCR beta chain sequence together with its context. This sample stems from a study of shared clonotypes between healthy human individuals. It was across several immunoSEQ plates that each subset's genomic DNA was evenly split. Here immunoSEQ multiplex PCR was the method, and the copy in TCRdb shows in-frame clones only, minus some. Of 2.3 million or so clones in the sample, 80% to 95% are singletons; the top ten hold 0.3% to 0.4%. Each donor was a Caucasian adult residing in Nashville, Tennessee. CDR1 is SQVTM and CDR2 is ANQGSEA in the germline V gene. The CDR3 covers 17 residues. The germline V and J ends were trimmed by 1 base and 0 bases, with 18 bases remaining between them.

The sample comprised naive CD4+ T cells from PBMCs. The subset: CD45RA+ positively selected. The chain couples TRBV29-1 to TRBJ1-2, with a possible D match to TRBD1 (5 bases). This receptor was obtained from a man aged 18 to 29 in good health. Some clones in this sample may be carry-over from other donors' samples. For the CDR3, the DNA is TGCAGCGTTGAAGGAGGGCAGGGTGGTGGAACTAACTATGGCTACACCTTC. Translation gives CSVEGGQGGGTNYGYTF.